The entry that follows covers one TCR beta chain sequence. What it recognizes is unknown. This record belongs to a study of cytomegalovirus exposure and HLA in healthy donors. The PCR made use of 60 Vbeta and 13 Jbeta primers. This table comes from immunoSEQ multiplex PCR, and its TCRdb copy is limited to in-frame clones, with some not included. The repertoire holds under 150,000 clones, about 82% seen once, with 2.2% in the top ten. General study results and limits: Because they were indistinguishable, some V segments, including TRBV6-2 and TRBV6-3, were excluded. No immune exposure information besides CMV serostatus was available. The study put some 150 TCR beta chains on its list as cytomegalovirus-associated.

V lost 5 bases and J lost 3; bases outside the gene matches: 5. Germline lookup yields CDR1 MNHEY and CDR2 SVGAGI. The CDR3 length is 14 residues. This TCR came from a man aged 25 to 40 in good health and CMV-seronegative. The rearrangement links TRBV6-5 to TRBJ2-7, with TRBD1 identical over 9 bases. Sample: PBMCs. The CDR3 bases are TGTGCCAGCAGTCTCGGGACAGGGTACTACGAGCAGTACTTC. Translating it yields CASSLGTGYYEQYF.